These 12 T cell receptor beta chains were all obtained from the same sample, sequenced in a study of T-cell reconstitution after alpha-beta-depleted transplantation in children. Preparation of the TCRbeta library was carried out with unique molecular identifiers. TCRdb reanalysed the PCR reads using MiXCR and keeps one entry per CDR3 protein. The profile shows around 490,000 distinct CDR3 sequences, around 10% of them singletons. The sequences come from PBMCs, mostly from graft donor cells, collected 180 days after TCRalphabeta/CD19-depleted stem cell transplant. The receptors originated from a female patient aged 2-9 years who had a stem cell transplant for aplastic anemia, so the T cells may come from the graft donor.

In this sample, this clonotype turned up a few times. The chain combines TRBV5-5 with TRBJ2-1, with 7 nucleotides matching TRBD1. The CDR3 consists of 17 residues. Trimming at V came to 2 bases and at J to 3 bases, leaving 11 bases not matched to a gene. The germline V gene has CDR1 SGHKS and CDR2 YYEKEE (reference sequence). The CDR3 region has the DNA TGTGCCAGCAGCTTCCCCGCGTTGGGGGACAGCTACAATGAGCAGTTCTTC. This translates into CASSFPALGDSYNEQFF.

This clonotype showed up just a few times. V and J are TRBV20-1 and TRBJ2-3, with a weak D call TRBD1 (5 bases). This CDR3 has 12 amino acids. The V gene's germline CDR1 is DFQATT and CDR2 SNEGSKA (reference sequence). The germline V and J ends were trimmed by 6 bases and 8 bases, with 15 bases remaining between them. In DNA, the CDR3 is TGCAGTGCCCAGGGCCTAGATGGTACGCAGTATTTT. This codes for CSAQGLDGTQYF.

This clonotype was observed a few times. The V gene is TRBV6-2 or TRBV6-3, the J gene TRBJ1-2, with a tentative D call TRBD1 (5 bases). There are 13 residues in the CDR3. The ends were cut back, 2 bases at V and 4 bases at J, with 8 bases in the middle. From germline, CDR1 is MNHEY and CDR2 SVGEGT. The CDR3 here is CASSYDSPYGYTF. The CDR3 DNA is TGTGCCAGCAGTTACGACAGTCCCTATGGCTACACCTTC.

At least ten counts were recorded for this clonotype. This chain joins TRBV2 and TRBJ2-4; 7 nucleotides line up with TRBD2. V dropped 8 bases and J dropped 1; count of bases not matched to a gene: 8. The CDR3 has 15 residues. Germline V CDR1 and CDR2: SNHLY, FYNNEI. The CDR3: CASVRREGAKNIQYF. The CDR3 nucleotides read TGTGCCAGCGTTCGGAGGGAGGGGGCCAAAAACATTCAGTACTTC. The complete variable domain, with remaining parts taken from reference TRBV2 and TRBJ2-4, reads EPEVTQTPSHQVTQMGQEVILRCVPISNHLYFYWYRQILGQKVEFLVSFYNNEISEKSEIFDDQFSVERPDGSNFTLKIRSTKLEDSAMYFCASVRREGAKNIQYFGAGTRLSVL.

The sample holds many counts of this clonotype. The CDR3 DNA is TGTGCCAGCAGAGACCGCCCAGATACGCAGTATTTT. This translates into CASRDRPDTQYF. V gene TRBV6-1 combines with J gene TRBJ2-3; D gene ambiguous. The V end lost 6 bases, the J end lost 4 bases, and 8 bases lay between the germline ends. The CDR3 contains 12 residues. The germline gives CDR1 MNHNS, CDR2 SASEGT.

Note on this clonotype: The germline gene is not matched at one end of the junction; a read error may be the cause. This chain connects TRBV7-3 to TRBJ2-1; TRBD1 might be the D (6 bases). CDR1 is SGHTA and CDR2 is FQGTGA in the germline V gene. CDR3 length: 15 amino acids. As DNA, the CDR3 is TGTGCCAGCACCTTACTTGGACAGTCCTACAATGAGCAGTTCTTC. This gives the protein CASTLLGQSYNEQFF.

This clonotype was counted between two and nine times. V is TRBV5-1 and J is TRBJ1-2; the D is unclear. The CDR3 has 14 residues. Germline loops: CDR1 SGHRS, CDR2 YFSETQ. V was trimmed by 4 bases and J by 1 base, leaving 11 bases between them. CDR3 amino acids: CASSLDGYNYGYTF. In DNA, the CDR3 is TGCGCCAGCAGCCTCGACGGATATAACTATGGCTACACCTTC.

This clonotype was detected only a few times. CDR3 sequence: CSVAPNPRGSSYNEQFF. The CDR3 DNA is TGCAGCGTTGCCCCGAACCCCAGGGGGAGCTCCTACAATGAGCAGTTCTTC. This chain connects TRBV29-1 to TRBJ2-1, with 7 bases matching TRBD1. V was clipped by 4 bases and J by 0 bases; unmatched bases: 12. Per germline, CDR1 SQVTM and CDR2 ANQGSEA. The CDR3 runs 17 residues.

At least ten counts were recorded for this clonotype. V is TRBV28 and J is TRBJ2-4; tentative D call: TRBD2 (5 bases). The V end was cut by 2 bases, the J end by 0 bases, with 8 bases between. This CDR3 region has 15 residues. Germline CDR1 MDHEN, CDR2 SYDVKM. CDR3 amino acids: CASSLKAGAKNIQYF. The CDR3 DNA reads TGTGCCAGCAGTTTAAAGGCGGGAGCCAAAAACATTCAGTACTTC.

This clonotype occurred a few times. V is TRBV29-1 and J is TRBJ2-6; D possibly matches TRBD1 or TRBD2 (5 bases each). CDR1 and CDR2 from the germline V gene are SQVTM and ANQGSEA. This CDR3 has 15 residues. V lost 1 base and J 4 bases, leaving 11 bases between the germline ends. The CDR3 loop reads CSVEVGDGGANVLTF. For the CDR3, the DNA is TGCAGCGTTGAAGTGGGGGATGGAGGGGCCAACGTCCTGACTTTC.

This clonotype was recorded a few times. The J gene is TRBJ2-1, the V gene TRBV7-3, with 8 bases matching TRBD2. The ends lost 5 bases at V and 8 bases at J; junction bases unmatched: 11. The germline V gene has CDR1 SGHTA and CDR2 FQGTGA. CDR3 size: 15 residues. CDR3 coding DNA: TGTGCCAGCAGCCCCCAGACGGGGGGGCTCTATGAGCAGTTCTTC. Translation: CASSPQTGGLYEQFF.

This chain uses TRBV28 with TRBJ1-5; perhaps TRBD1 as D (6 bases). V lost 6 bases, J lost 4 bases, and 16 bases lay in between. This CDR3 has 15 residues. Per the germline V gene, CDR1 is MDHEN and CDR2 is SYDVKM. The CDR3 loop is CASRPTGSRNQPQHF. The CDR3 nucleotides read TGTGCCAGCAGGCCAACAGGGTCTCGTAATCAGCCCCAGCATTTT.